This paragraph reports one T cell receptor beta chain. The germline V gene encodes CDR1 SGHTA and CDR2 FQGNSA. This CDR3 has 12 residues. Unmatched junction bases numbered 2, after V lost 5 bases and J lost 6 bases. The data belong to a study of blood T cell repertoires in COVID-19. On the study more broadly: Sites across the United States, Italy and Spain contributed samples from acute and convalescent COVID-19. PBMCs, B-cell-depleted T cells, or T cells were the source of the cDNA or gDNA that made up the material.

In the study's own analysis: How many nucleated cells were present was estimated from reference gene primer amplification. The repertoire was sequenced with immunoSEQ multiplex PCR; TCRdb's copy has only in-frame clones and lacks some. V and J calls plus clone size are reproduced from that table; the DNA served to infer D and trimming. The top ten clones hold 8% to 11% of a sample with roughly 210,000 clones, under 90% of them seen once. Seattle's cohort entered during active infection and was followed longitudinally. Sequencing input: peripheral blood. The sequence was obtained from a woman older than 75 with COVID-19, enrolled during active disease. The V and J genes are TRBV7-2 and TRBJ1-2; 8 nucleotides match TRBD1. The DNA for the CDR3 is TGTGCCAGCAGCGGACAGGGACATGGCTACACCTTC. Encoded protein: CASSGQGHGYTF. The whole variable domain, remainder taken from reference TRBV7-2 and TRBJ1-2, is GAGVSQSPSNKVTEKGKDVELRCDPISGHTALYWYRQSLGQGLEFLIYFQGNSAPDKSGLPSDRFSAERTGGSVSTLTIQRTQQEDSAVYLCASSGQGHGYTFGSGTRLTVV.